These T cell receptor beta chains were read from a single sample in a study of T cells in Graves' hyperthyroidism and ophthalmopathy. A single record per CDR3 protein comes from TCRdb applying MiXCR to the multiplex PCR reads. The sample has about 720,000 distinct CDR3 sequences, 15% to 20% seen once. Sequencing input: blood. The receptor set was obtained from a man aged 18 to 30 with Graves' hyperthyroidism. Both conserved end residues are part of each CDR3. D genes are given only for firm matches. The size entry is marked missing in some rows and otherwise reads once, few, many or a size class.

j_call: TRBJ2-5; clone_size: few; d_call: -; v_call: TRBV5-1; cdr3_nt: TGCGCCAGCAGCTTGGCCGGTTTCTCGCAAGAGACCCAGTACTTC; cdr3_aa: CASSLAGFSQETQYF
j_call: TRBJ2-4; clone_size: few; d_call: -; v_call: TRBV7-2; cdr3_nt: TGTGCCAGCAGCTTAGCGCACGGCAGCCCAGCCAAAAACATTCAGTACTTC; cdr3_aa: CASSLAHGSPAKNIQYF
j_call: TRBJ2-1; clone_size: many; d_call: -; v_call: TRBV20-1; cdr3_nt: TGCAGTGCTAGACTCCGGAGGGAGCAGTTCTTC; cdr3_aa: CSARLRREQFF
j_call: TRBJ2-1; clone_size: many; d_call: TRBD2; v_call: TRBV11-3; cdr3_nt: TGTGCCACCCGGGGCGGGGGTCTAGCGGGAGTTGATGAGCAGTTCTTC; cdr3_aa: CATRGGGLAGVDEQFF
j_call: TRBJ2-6; clone_size: -; d_call: -; v_call: TRBV7-9; cdr3_nt: TGTGCCAGCAGCCTCGGGACACACTCTGGGGCCAACGTCCTGACTTTC; cdr3_aa: CASSLGTHSGANVLTF
j_call: TRBJ2-2; clone_size: -; d_call: -; v_call: TRBV19; cdr3_nt: TGTGCCAGTAGCCCGGACAGGAGGGTCGGGGAGCTGTTTTTT; cdr3_aa: CASSPDRRVGELFF
j_call: TRBJ1-4; clone_size: -; d_call: TRBD1; v_call: TRBV28; cdr3_nt: TGTGCCAGCAGTACTCGAGACAGGGAGGTTACTAATGAAAAACTGTTTTTT; cdr3_aa: CASSTRDREVTNEKLFF
j_call: TRBJ2-1; clone_size: many; d_call: TRBD1; v_call: TRBV28; cdr3_nt: TGTGCCAGCAGTCCCCGGACAGGCCGCAATGAGCAGTTCTTC; cdr3_aa: CASSPRTGRNEQFF
j_call: TRBJ2-1; clone_size: many; d_call: -; v_call: TRBV12-3/TRBV12-4; cdr3_nt: TGTGCCAGCTCCGAGCTCGGGGGTTCCTACAATGAGCAGTTCTTC; cdr3_aa: CASSELGGSYNEQFF
j_call: TRBJ2-2; clone_size: many; d_call: -; v_call: TRBV28; cdr3_nt: TGTGCCAGCAGATGGACGAACACCGGGGAGCTGTTTTTT; cdr3_aa: CASRWTNTGELFF
j_call: TRBJ2-5; clone_size: -; d_call: TRBD1; v_call: TRBV9; cdr3_nt: TGTGCCAGCAGCGCGTGGGGACAGGACCAAGAGACCCAGTACTTC; cdr3_aa: CASSAWGQDQETQYF